The 29 T cell receptor beta chains listed next were all sequenced from one sample in a study of neurological immune-mediated disorders. Time point specified: longitudinal time-point 2. Each CDR3 protein gets one entry after TCRdb re-called the 5' RACE reads with MiXCR. The sample lists 60,000 to 75,000 distinct CDR3 sequences; roughly 9.7% were seen once. Sequenced sample: PBMCs. Receptors originate from a man aged 25-45 years in good health.

V is TRBV7-2 and J is TRBJ2-5; 7 bases agree with TRBD2. CDR1 SGHTA and CDR2 FQGNSA come from the germline V gene. The J segment lost 4 bases and the V segment lost 7 bases, leaving 6 bases of the junction unmatched. CDR3 length: 13 residues. CDR3 DNA: TGTGCCAGCACCTCTAGCGGAAGAGAGACCCAGTACTTC. This encodes CASTSSGRETQYF.

Many counts were recorded for this clonotype. The J gene is TRBJ2-7, the V gene TRBV12-3 or TRBV12-4; D is uncertain. Trimming removed 5 bases at V and 6 bases at J, with 8 bases between. This CDR3 contains 11 residues. This CDR3 reads CASSISSEQYF. The CDR3 bases are TGTGCCAGCAGTATTAGCAGCGAGCAGTACTTC.

Many counts were recorded for this clonotype. This chain links TRBV15 with TRBJ2-7; 14 nucleotides agree with TRBD2. The CDR3 length is 17 residues. The V gene end was trimmed by 3 bases and the J gene end by 3 bases; junction bases not matched to a gene: 7. Germline values: CDR1 LNHNV, CDR2 YYDKDF (reference sequence). As DNA, the CDR3 is TGTGCCACCAGCAGGGGATCGGGACTAGCGGGAGTCTACGAGCAGTACTTC. Translating it yields CATSRGSGLAGVYEQYF.

The J gene is TRBJ1-1, the V gene TRBV19; 9 bases align to TRBD1. Unmatched junction bases numbered 0, after V lost 3 bases and J lost 1 base. Germline V CDR1 and CDR2: LNHDA, SQIVND (reference sequence). The CDR3 totals 14 residues. The CDR3 sequence is CASSMDRGNTEAFF. As DNA, the CDR3 is TGTGCCAGTAGTATGGACAGGGGGAACACTGAAGCTTTCTTT.

The sample holds many counts of this clonotype. The CDR3 coding sequence is TGCAGTGCTTACGGGGCCTATAGCAATCAGCCCCAGCATTTT. Residues: CSAYGAYSNQPQHF. J is TRBJ1-5 and V is TRBV20-1; D is possibly TRBD1 (5 bases). The CDR3 is 14 amino acids. Trimming took 5 bases from V and 0 from J, leaving 11 bases between them. Looked up from germline, CDR1 is DFQATT and CDR2 is SNEGSKA (reference sequence).

This clonotype was picked up many times. The chain combines TRBV4-1 with TRBJ2-7; D is uncertain. This CDR3 has 16 amino acids. Germline V CDR1 and CDR2: MGHRA, YSYEKL. Trimming took off 3 bases at V and 6 bases at J, with 21 bases between the two ends. CDR3 bases: TGCGCCAGCAGCCATGCCCTTCCGGGCCCCGTGGGCGAGCAGTACTTC. Its protein is CASSHALPGPVGEQYF.

In its sample, this clonotype was seen many times. The V gene is TRBV28, the J gene TRBJ1-5; maybe TRBD1 (5 bases). The CDR3 is 19 amino acids. The germline V gene encodes CDR1 MDHEN and CDR2 SYDVKM. Trimming removed 2 bases from V and 0 bases from J, with 20 bases in between. The CDR3 nucleotides are TGTGCCAGCAGTTTACTTCGCGGTCTGGCAGGGATTAGCAATCAGCCCCAGCATTTT. It specifies CASSLLRGLAGISNQPQHF.

The table lists this clonotype with many counts. This chain connects TRBV7-9 to TRBJ2-5, with D hard to call. The germline V gene has CDR1 SEHNR and CDR2 FQNEAQ (reference sequence). The V end lost 4 bases, the J end lost 9 bases, and 15 bases lay between the germline ends. CDR3 length: 13 amino acids. CDR3 bases: TGTGCCAGCAGCTGGGCCGGCATTGCGGCCCAGTACTTC. Translated: CASSWAGIAAQYF.

In this sample, this clonotype turned up many times. The chain carries TRBV29-1 and TRBJ2-5; possibly TRBD1 for D (5 bases). Germline loops: CDR1 SQVTM, CDR2 ANQGSEA. The V gene lost 0 bases and the J gene lost 10 bases, with 15 bases spanning the gap. The CDR3 totals 13 residues. In DNA form, the CDR3 reads TGCAGCGTTGAAGACCTACACACAGGACACCAGTACTTC. It specifies CSVEDLHTGHQYF.

This clonotype was observed at least ten times. The chain employs TRBV6-2 or TRBV6-3 and TRBJ2-2, with 10 bases that match TRBD2. Per the germline V gene, CDR1 is MNHEY and CDR2 is SVGEGT. V lost 7 bases, J lost 5 bases, and 16 bases stayed unmatched. The CDR3 extends over 18 amino acids. The CDR3 region is CASNTLAEAGGHTGELFF. The CDR3 nucleotides are TGTGCCAGCAATACCCTCGCAGAAGCGGGAGGGCATACCGGGGAGCTGTTTTTT.

Many counts were recorded for this clonotype. The V and J genes are TRBV5-1 and TRBJ2-2, with TRBD2 identical over 11 bases. CDR1 SGHRS and CDR2 YFSETQ come from the germline V gene. The ends lost 2 bases at V and 5 bases at J; junction bases unmatched: 8. This CDR3 is built from 17 residues. The CDR3 reads CASSFLLAGGPTGELFF. CDR3 coding DNA: TGCGCCAGCAGCTTCCTCTTAGCGGGAGGGCCTACCGGGGAGCTGTTTTTT.

The sample holds many counts of this clonotype. This sequence joins TRBV9 and TRBJ1-1; D ambiguous. CDR1 SGDLS and CDR2 YYNGEE come from the germline V gene. The V and J ends lost 4 bases and 3 bases respectively, with 16 bases between them. CDR3 length equals 15 residues. In DNA, the CDR3 is TGTGCCAGCAGCCCCGAGTTGATGAGTTACACTGAAGCTTTCTTT. Amino acids: CASSPELMSYTEAFF.

This clonotype has at least ten counts. The V call is TRBV7-2, the J call TRBJ1-6, with D possibly being TRBD1 (6 bases). V lost 4 bases, J lost 7 bases, and 17 bases lay in between. This CDR3 comprises 16 residues. CDR1 SGHTA and CDR2 FQGNSA come from the germline V gene. CDR3 nucleotides: TGTGCCAGCAGCTCCACGGAGGCAGGGGTCAATTCACCCCTCCACTTT. This sequence encodes CASSSTEAGVNSPLHF.

A note on this clonotype: The germline gene is not matched at one end of the junction; a read error may be the cause. The V gene is TRBV28, the J gene TRBJ2-1; D possibly corresponds to TRBD2 (6 bases). CDR3 length equals 13 residues. CDR1 MDHEN and CDR2 SYDVKM come from the germline V gene. The CDR3 spells CASSLGGLNEQLF. CDR3 in DNA: TGTGCCAGCAGTTTAGGGGGACTTAATGAGCAGTTATTC.

This clonotype appeared many times. The chain carries TRBV2 and TRBJ1-2, with TRBD1 identical over 7 bases. The V gene end was trimmed by 11 bases and the J gene end by 7 bases; junction bases not matched to a gene: 10. The CDR3 spans 12 residues. Germline CDR1 is SNHLY and CDR2 is FYNNEI. CDR3 coding DNA: TGTGCCTCTGACAGGGAAGCAGCTGGCTACACCTTC. It yields the protein CASDREAAGYTF.

At least ten counts were recorded for this clonotype. The chain has TRBV20-1 and TRBJ2-7, with TRBD1 as a possible D gene (6 bases). CDR3 length: 12 amino acids. Trimming left V 1 base short and J 6 bases short, with 10 bases between. The germline V gene encodes CDR1 DFQATT and CDR2 SNEGSKA (reference sequence). CDR3 nucleotide sequence: TGCAGTGCTAGAGCACAGGGCGGCGAGCAGTACTTC. Its protein is CSARAQGGEQYF.

This clonotype was seen many times. Written as DNA, the CDR3 is TGCGCCAGCAGCCCCCGGGAGGGGGCAGATACGCAGTATTTT. Amino acids: CASSPREGADTQYF. V is TRBV5-1 and J is TRBJ2-3, with 8 bases that match TRBD2. The CDR3 length is 14 residues. The germline gives CDR1 SGHRS, CDR2 YFSETQ. With 4 bases clipped from V and 4 bases from J, the junction kept 5 bases outside the gene matches.

At least ten counts were recorded for this clonotype. The rearrangement links TRBV20-1 to TRBJ2-1, with D possibly called TRBD1 or TRBD2 (11 bases each). CDR3 length equals 16 residues. Trimming stripped 5 bases from V and 3 bases from J, with 20 bases between. Germline V gene lookup returns CDR1 DFQATT and CDR2 SNEGSKA (reference sequence). The CDR3 DNA follows: TGCAGTGCTGGGACAGGGGGACTAGCGGTCTACAATGAGCAGTTCTTC. Its translation is CSAGTGGLAVYNEQFF.

This clonotype came up many times. This rearrangement joins TRBV18 to TRBJ2-6; 7 nucleotides agree with TRBD2. J gave up 0 bases and V 3 bases, and 8 bases lay outside the gene matches. The CDR3 extends over 18 amino acids. CDR1 and CDR2 (germline): KGHSH, LQKENI. In nucleotides, the CDR3 is TGTGCCAGCTCACCCTACGAAGCGGGACTCTCTGGGGCCAACGTCCTGACTTTC. Its protein product is CASSPYEAGLSGANVLTF.

V gene TRBV10-3 combines with J gene TRBJ2-1; TRBD2 agrees at 13 bases. Trimming at V came to 3 bases and at J to 8 bases, leaving 7 bases not matched to a gene. Per germline, CDR1 ENHRY and CDR2 SYGVKD. This CDR3 contains 16 residues. The CDR3 is CAISDQTSGRFDEQFF. Written as DNA, the CDR3 is TGTGCCATCAGTGATCAGACTAGCGGGAGGTTTGATGAGCAGTTCTTC.

In its sample, this clonotype was seen many times. Here the CDR3 DNA reads TGCACCCCAGCGGGACAGGGAGGGATAGATACGCAGTATTTT. Translated: CTPAGQGGIDTQYF. The chain carries TRBV20-1 and TRBJ2-3, with 9 bases that match TRBD1. CDR3 length: 14 residues. Germline V gives CDR1 DFQATT, CDR2 SNEGSKA (reference sequence).

This clonotype was found many times. J is TRBJ2-7 and V is TRBV20-1; 10 bases align to TRBD2. The CDR3 is 14 residues long. V lost 5 bases to trimming and J lost 7 bases; unmatched junction nucleotides: 11. Germline CDR1 DFQATT, CDR2 SNEGSKA (reference sequence). This CDR3 reads CSASGPGTSEEQYF. The DNA for the CDR3 is TGCAGTGCTTCCGGACCAGGGACTAGCGAGGAGCAGTACTTC.

The sample holds many counts of this clonotype. V and J are TRBV10-3 and TRBJ2-1; the match to TRBD1 covers 9 bases. V gave up 6 bases and J gave up 7 bases; unmatched junction bases: 19. CDR1 and CDR2 (germline): ENHRY, SYGVKD. The CDR3 contains 18 residues. CDR3 in DNA: TGTGCCATCAGGGGGCAATCTCCGGGACAGGGACGCGTAAATGAGCAGTTCTTC. Amino acids: CAIRGQSPGQGRVNEQFF.

This clonotype was seen ten or more times. This chain joins TRBV5-1 and TRBJ1-1; 9 bases match TRBD1. Trimming at V came to 1 base and at J to 5 bases, leaving 6 bases not matched to a gene. The germline gives CDR1 SGHRS, CDR2 YFSETQ. The CDR3 runs 15 residues. CDR3 nucleotide sequence: TGCGCCAGCAGCTTGAGTACAGGGGGCGCAACTGAAGCTTTCTTT. Amino acids: CASSLSTGGATEAFF.

This clonotype was seen many times. This sequence joins TRBV7-3 and TRBJ2-1; D may match TRBD1 or TRBD2 (5 bases each). V dropped 5 bases and J dropped 7 bases, with 9 bases sitting between them. Germline values: CDR1 SGHTA, CDR2 FQGTGA. This CDR3 comprises 12 residues. The CDR3 here is CASSPGRNEQFF. CDR3 sequence (DNA): TGTGCCAGCAGCCCGGGACGGAATGAGCAGTTCTTC.

This clonotype has at least ten counts. The genes are TRBV13 and TRBJ2-1; D is perhaps TRBD1 or TRBD2 (6 bases each). Per the germline V gene, CDR1 is PRHDT and CDR2 is FYEKMQ (reference sequence). With 8 bases removed from V and 0 bases from J, the gap between germline ends came to 20 bases. The CDR3 spans 17 residues. CDR3: CASGATGAGLSYNEQFF. The CDR3 DNA sequence: TGTGCCAGCGGAGCGACAGGAGCGGGTCTCTCCTACAATGAGCAGTTCTTC.

This clonotype was found many times. The chain joins TRBV4-1 to TRBJ1-4; no definite D call. The germline gives CDR1 MGHRA, CDR2 YSYEKL. This CDR3 is 15 amino acids long. V was cut by 3 bases and J by 2 bases, with 10 bases left in between. CDR3 nucleotide sequence: TGCGCCAGCAGCCAGCGACCGGGGACTAATGAAAAACTGTTTTTT. The encoded protein is CASSQRPGTNEKLFF.

This clonotype appeared many times. V is TRBV20-1 and J is TRBJ1-2; D ambiguous. There are 10 residues in the CDR3. Trimming removed 6 bases from V and 6 bases from J, with 8 bases in between. The germline V gene has CDR1 DFQATT and CDR2 SNEGSKA (reference sequence). CDR3 coding DNA: TGCAGTGCAGTCCCGGATGGCTACACCTTC. It is translated as CSAVPDGYTF.

This clonotype was detected many times. The rearrangement joins TRBV7-9 to TRBJ2-1, with TRBD1 identical over 9 bases. V lost 5 bases and J lost 4; bases outside the gene matches: 12. Germline CDR1 and CDR2: SEHNR and FQNEAQ (reference sequence). This CDR3 is built from 17 residues. CDR3 loop: CASSQGGQGFAYNEQFF. For the CDR3, the DNA is TGTGCCAGCAGCCAGGGGGGACAGGGATTTGCGTACAATGAGCAGTTCTTC.